This entry concerns a single T cell receptor beta chain. What it binds is not known. The data originate from a study of T cells in Graves' hyperthyroidism and ophthalmopathy. At the level of the study: Specimen type is peripheral blood, collected at initial diagnosis prior to any treatment. Overall study findings and caveats: Ophthalmopathy, which appeared later, was predicted by the model a median roughly 6.5 months before onset. Using 13 V-J features, a model discriminated ophthalmopathy from stable hyperthyroidism.

Source material for PBMCs was 9 to 10 ml fresh peripheral blood. Looked up from germline, CDR1 is KGHSH and CDR2 is LQKENI. This CDR3 is built from 13 residues. V lost 1 base, J lost 6 bases, and 6 bases lay in between. Amplification yielded TCR beta CDR3 regions, with RNA transcripts as the source. The TCR CDR3 first-round RT-PCR relied on the HTBI primer set. Each CDR3 protein is one row after TCRdb ran MiXCR on the multiplex PCR reads. The profile shows approximately 360,000 distinct CDR3 sequences, 20% to 30% of them singletons. The source material was blood. The rearrangement links TRBV18 to TRBJ2-2, with D uncertain. This clonotype was obtained from a man between 45 and 60 years old with Graves' hyperthyroidism. CDR3 sequence (DNA): TGTGCCAGCTCACCACAGTGGTCCGGGGAGCTGTTTTTT. Translation: CASSPQWSGELFF.